Listed below are T cell receptor beta chains from one sample, sequenced in a study of blood T cell repertoires in COVID-19. Clones were sequenced by immunoSEQ multiplex PCR, and TCRdb holds only the in-frame ones, with some missing. The sample lists about 190,000 clones, around 83% occurring once. Sequencing was performed on peripheral blood. Receptor source: a woman in her thirties or forties with acute or convalescent COVID-19. The CDR3 runs from the conserved cysteine through the conserved F or W. A D gene is named only where the DNA matches it firmly. Expanded clones get a size class; other rows say once, few or many, or leave the size out.

d_gene,j_gene,v_gene,abundance,CDR3aa,CDR3nt
.,TRBJ2-3,TRBV30,once,CAWRTQGGADTQYF,TGTGCCTGGAGAACGCAGGGGGGCGCAGATACGCAGTATTTT
.,TRBJ1-3,TRBV19,.,CASRGSMGSGNTIYF,TGTGCCAGTAGGGGCTCCATGGGCTCTGGAAACACCATATATTTT
.,TRBJ2-7,TRBV27,.,CATKPSDWGPQDPEQYF,TGTGCCACCAAACCCTCCGATTGGGGCCCTCAAGACCCCGAGCAGTACTTC
.,TRBJ1-4,TRBV27,.,CASSLTANGVNEKLFF,TGTGCCAGCAGCCTTACCGCTAACGGGGTTAATGAAAAACTGTTTTTT
TRBD2,TRBJ2-2,TRBV3-1/TRBV3-2,.,CASSPGVAGVVGELFF,TGTGCCAGCAGCCCCGGGGTAGCGGGAGTGGTCGGGGAGCTGTTTTTT
TRBD1,TRBJ1-5,TRBV4-1,few,CASSRTQGSNQPQHF,TGCGCCAGCAGCCGTACACAGGGGAGCAATCAGCCCCAGCATTTT
.,TRBJ1-6,TRBV27,.,CASSKLGVGISPLHF,TGTGCCAGCAGTAAGCTCGGGGTTGGGATTTCACCCCTCCACTTT
TRBD1,TRBJ1-5,TRBV27,.,CASSLDRVGNQPQHF,TGTGCCAGCAGTTTAGACAGGGTCGGCAATCAGCCCCAGCATTTT
.,TRBJ2-1,TRBV2,.,CARNRAGFF,TGTGCCAGAAACAGGGCTGGGTTCTTC
.,TRBJ2-3,TRBV29-1,.,CSVETTPWRTDTQYF,TGCAGCGTTGAGACTACCCCCTGGCGCACAGATACGCAGTATTTT
TRBD1,TRBJ2-5,TRBV7-9,few,CASSPKTGAGFETQYF,TGTGCCAGCAGCCCAAAGACAGGGGCTGGTTTCGAGACCCAGTACTTC
.,TRBJ1-6,TRBV27,few,CASSPRPGQSLHF,TGTGCCAGCAGTCCACGTCCGGGACAATCGCTCCACTTT
TRBD1,TRBJ1-2,TRBV12-3/TRBV12-4,.,CASSLSGGQRYTF,TGTGCCAGCAGTTTATCCGGGGGACAGCGCTACACCTTC
TRBD1,TRBJ1-1,TRBV24-1,.,CATSDRLEGQGDTEAFF,TGTGCCACCAGTGACCGACTCGAGGGACAGGGGGACACTGAAGCTTTCTTT
.,TRBJ1-5,TRBV7-9,.,CASSGQNSNQPQHF,TGTGCCAGCAGCGGACAGAATAGCAATCAGCCCCAGCATTTT
.,TRBJ1-1,TRBV19,.,CASSLGALLAFF,TGTGCCAGTAGTTTAGGGGCTCTACTGGCTTTCTTT
.,TRBJ2-2,TRBV19,.,CASRRASFSANTGELFF,TGTGCCAGTAGGCGGGCGTCCTTCTCAGCGAACACCGGGGAGCTGTTTTTT
TRBD1,TRBJ2-7,TRBV28,.,CASSPGQGSYEQYF,TGTGCCAGCAGTCCGGGACAGGGATCCTACGAGCAGTACTTC
TRBD1,TRBJ1-4,TRBV2,.,CASSADRGLEKLFF,TGTGCCAGCAGCGCCGACAGGGGGCTTGAAAAACTGTTTTTT
.,TRBJ2-7,TRBV5-6,.,CASSLWQGPSYEQYF,TGTGCCAGCAGCTTGTGGCAGGGTCCGTCCTACGAGCAGTACTTC
.,TRBJ1-4,TRBV11-2,.,CASSPPGRHEKLFF,TGTGCCAGCAGCCCCCCGGGGAGGCATGAAAAACTGTTTTTT
.,TRBJ2-3,TRBV19,once,CASDLRGTRGTDTQYF,TGTGCCAGTGACCTGAGGGGGACCCGAGGGACAGATACGCAGTATTTT
.,TRBJ2-3,TRBV7-9,.,CASSLVSSTDTQYF,TGTGCCAGCAGCTTAGTTTCTAGCACAGATACGCAGTATTTT
.,TRBJ2-2,TRBV28,.,CASSLGQYTGELFF,TGTGCCAGCAGTTTAGGGCAGTACACCGGGGAGCTGTTTTTT
.,TRBJ1-3,TRBV29-1,.,CSVSFVGSGNTIYF,TGCAGCGTTTCCTTCGTGGGCAGTGGAAACACCATATATTTT
TRBD1,TRBJ1-2,TRBV28,few,CASSPGDRGFGYTF,TGTGCCAGCAGTCCAGGGGACAGGGGGTTTGGCTACACCTTC
.,TRBJ1-2,TRBV14,.,CASSQDLMRPRVLNYGYTF,TGTGCCAGCAGCCAAGATCTGATGCGGCCCAGGGTTTTGAACTATGGCTACACCTTC
.,TRBJ2-7,TRBV6-5,.,CASSKRGTYEQYF,TGTGCCAGCAGCAAACGGGGGACCTACGAGCAGTACTTC
TRBD1,TRBJ2-7,TRBV10-1,.,CASSERDSSYEQYF,TGCGCCAGCAGTGAACGGGACAGTTCCTACGAGCAGTACTTC
.,TRBJ1-2,TRBV28,.,CASSSLSWGYTF,TGTGCCAGCAGTTCCCTATCTTGGGGCTACACCTTC
TRBD1,TRBJ2-5,TRBV10-2,.,CARQGRETQYF,TGCGCCAGACAGGGGAGAGAGACCCAGTACTTC
.,TRBJ2-7,TRBV19,.,CASSIGVSDYGQYF,TGTGCCAGTAGTATCGGAGTATCGGACTATGGGCAGTACTTC
TRBD2,TRBJ2-1,TRBV5-1,.,CASTAGLAYNEQFF,TGCGCCAGCACCGCGGGACTAGCATACAATGAGCAGTTCTTC
TRBD2,TRBJ2-7,TRBV5-5,.,CASSHSSGRYSYEQYF,TGTGCCAGCAGTCATAGTAGCGGGAGGTACTCCTACGAGCAGTACTTC
.,TRBJ2-1,TRBV21-1,.,CASSKEEGSSYNEQFF,TGTGCCAGCAGCAAAGAGGAAGGGAGCTCCTACAATGAGCAGTTCTTC
TRBD1,TRBJ1-1,TRBV7-8,once,CASGDRGRAEAFF,TGTGCCAGCGGTGACAGGGGCAGGGCTGAAGCTTTCTTT
.,TRBJ1-5,TRBV19,.,CASSYRGIGPHF,TGTGCCAGTAGTTATCGGGGTATAGGTCCGCATTTT
.,TRBJ2-7,TRBV6-5,.,CASSYTEGVGEQYF,TGTGCCAGCAGTTACACTGAGGGGGTCGGGGAGCAGTACTTC
.,TRBJ1-1,TRBV4-2,.,CASSQPNPSPTEAFF,TGTGCCAGCAGCCAACCTAACCCCTCCCCCACTGAAGCTTTCTTT
.,TRBJ2-2,TRBV7-2,.,CASSLAILRGNTGELFF,TGTGCCAGCAGCTTAGCAATTCTTCGGGGGAACACCGGGGAGCTGTTTTTT
TRBD1,TRBJ2-3,TRBV2,.,CASSEEGATLGTDTQYF,TGTGCCAGCAGTGAAGAGGGGGCCACCCTCGGCACAGATACGCAGTATTTT
TRBD1,TRBJ1-5,TRBV5-1,.,CASSETGGSNQPQHF,TGCGCCAGCAGCGAAACAGGGGGCAGCAATCAGCCCCAGCATTTT
TRBD1,TRBJ1-3,TRBV7-9,.,CASSQGQGTMGNTIYF,TGTGCCAGCAGCCAGGGACAGGGGACAATGGGAAACACCATATATTTT
TRBD2,TRBJ2-5,TRBV5-1,.,CASSWGGLAETQYF,TGCGCCAGCAGCTGGGGGGGACTAGCGGAGACCCAGTACTTC
.,TRBJ1-2,TRBV5-5,.,CASIGSVYGYTF,TGTGCCAGCATCGGGTCGGTTTATGGCTACACCTTC
.,TRBJ2-3,TRBV13,few,CASSLRGAGTDTQYF,TGTGCCAGCAGCTTACGTGGGGCCGGCACAGATACGCAGTATTTT
TRBD1,TRBJ1-4,TRBV5-1,.,CASGIGTGAGKLFF,TGCGCCAGCGGAATAGGGACAGGGGCCGGAAAACTGTTTTTT
.,TRBJ1-6,TRBV30,.,CAWSAGFDSPLHF,TGTGCCTGGAGTGCAGGGTTTGATTCACCCCTCCACTTT
TRBD1,TRBJ1-2,TRBV28,many,CASSSQTGGGYGYTF,TGTGCCAGCAGTTCCCAGACAGGGGGGGGCTATGGCTACACCTTC
.,TRBJ2-7,TRBV7-8,.,CASSLESLYEQYF,TGTGCCAGCAGCTTAGAATCACTCTACGAGCAGTACTTC
.,TRBJ2-1,TRBV4-1,.,CASSQSSEYNEQFF,TGCGCCAGCAGCCAATCGAGCGAGTACAATGAGCAGTTCTTC
.,TRBJ2-5,TRBV7-9,few,CASNLGRDGETQYF,TGTGCCAGCAACCTAGGGCGGGACGGAGAGACCCAGTACTTC
.,TRBJ2-3,TRBV6-5,.,CASSTGSIDTQYF,TGTGCCAGCAGTACTGGGAGTATAGATACGCAGTATTTT
.,TRBJ1-2,TRBV12-3/TRBV12-4,.,CASTHSVVRGYTF,TGTGCCAGCACTCACTCTGTGGTGCGTGGCTACACCTTC